This T cell receptor (beta chain) was captured in a study of T cells expressing NK-cell markers. The CDR3 totals 19 residues. Looked up from germline, CDR1 is KGHSH and CDR2 is LQKENI. Each CDR3 protein gets one entry in TCRdb, which reprocessed the 5' RACE reads and gives no DNA. The sample totals roughly 280,000 distinct CDR3 sequences. V usage is TRBV18 and J usage is TRBJ2-6; the TCRdb D gene call, TRBD2, has no DNA to confirm it. Sequencing used blood T cells: a sorted CD56 or NKG2C T cell subset, CD4+ or CD8+ T cells, or bulk PBMC T cells (not recorded which). This TCR was sampled from a young man in good health. The CDR3 here is CASSPRTGPSYSGANVLTF.